These T cell receptor beta chains were read from a single sample in a study of blood T cell repertoires in COVID-19. Assay: immunoSEQ multiplex PCR; the TCRdb copy retains only in-frame clones and omits some. This sample has roughly 450,000 clones, with less than 95% found just once. The sequencing input was PBMCs or T cells enriched from blood (not recorded which). Receptors were obtained from a man aged 18 to 29 who had recovered from COVID-19. The CDR3 runs from the conserved cysteine through the conserved F or W. The order of the fields is CDR3 length, clone size, D gene, V gene, J gene, CDR3 protein, CDR3 DNA. D genes are given only for firm matches. Only part of the rows carry a size: once, few, many, or a class if the clone is expanded.

len: 13; abundance: NA; d_gene: NA; v_gene: TRBV19; j_gene: TRBJ1-2; CDR3aa: CASTSQSNYGYTF; CDR3nt: TGTGCCAGTACGAGCCAATCTAACTATGGCTACACCTTC
len: 13; abundance: NA; d_gene: TRBD1; v_gene: TRBV4-1; j_gene: TRBJ1-1; CDR3aa: CASSRTGNTEAFF; CDR3nt: TGCGCCAGCAGCAGGACAGGGAACACTGAAGCTTTCTTT
len: 16; abundance: NA; d_gene: TRBD1; v_gene: TRBV7-2; j_gene: TRBJ1-4; CDR3aa: CASSLTLQGVHEKLFF; CDR3nt: TGTGCCAGCAGTCTCACCCTCCAGGGGGTTCATGAAAAACTGTTTTTT
len: 17; abundance: NA; d_gene: NA; v_gene: TRBV12-5; j_gene: TRBJ1-3; CDR3aa: CASGLVRAGPHGNTIYF; CDR3nt: TGTGCTAGTGGTTTGGTAAGGGCGGGTCCCCACGGAAACACCATATATTTT
len: 13; abundance: NA; d_gene: NA; v_gene: TRBV27; j_gene: TRBJ1-2; CDR3aa: CASSLGQGYGYTF; CDR3nt: TGTGCCAGCAGTTTAGGGCAGGGGTATGGCTACACCTTC
len: 14; abundance: NA; d_gene: TRBD1; v_gene: TRBV6-5; j_gene: TRBJ2-7; CDR3aa: CASGIGQGAYEQYF; CDR3nt: TGTGCCAGCGGAATCGGACAGGGGGCCTACGAGCAGTACTTC
len: 13; abundance: NA; d_gene: NA; v_gene: TRBV6-5; j_gene: TRBJ2-5; CDR3aa: CASSPDRQETQYF; CDR3nt: TGTGCCAGCAGCCCCGACAGGCAAGAGACCCAGTACTTC
len: 14; abundance: NA; d_gene: TRBD1; v_gene: TRBV6-5; j_gene: TRBJ1-4; CDR3aa: CASSNDRGSEKLFF; CDR3nt: TGTGCCAGCAGTAACGACAGGGGAAGTGAAAAACTGTTTTTT
len: 16; abundance: NA; d_gene: TRBD2; v_gene: TRBV9; j_gene: TRBJ2-2; CDR3aa: CASSPSSGTSTGELFF; CDR3nt: TGTGCCAGCAGCCCAAGTTCCGGGACTAGCACCGGGGAGCTGTTTTTT
len: 11; abundance: NA; d_gene: NA; v_gene: TRBV5-1; j_gene: TRBJ2-7; CDR3aa: CASSGDSEQYF; CDR3nt: TGCGCCAGCAGCGGGGACTCCGAGCAGTACTTC
len: 16; abundance: few; d_gene: TRBD1; v_gene: TRBV5-1; j_gene: TRBJ1-4; CDR3aa: CASSLGPTGGVEKLFF; CDR3nt: TGCGCCAGCAGCTTGGGCCCTACAGGGGGAGTCGAAAAACTGTTTTTT
len: 14; abundance: NA; d_gene: TRBD2; v_gene: TRBV6-4; j_gene: TRBJ2-2; CDR3aa: CASRLAGGSGELFF; CDR3nt: TGTGCCAGCCGGCTAGCGGGAGGATCTGGGGAGCTGTTTTTT
len: 15; abundance: NA; d_gene: TRBD1; v_gene: TRBV7-9; j_gene: TRBJ2-1; CDR3aa: CANRPAGTGGGEQFF; CDR3nt: TGTGCCAACCGCCCCGCTGGGACAGGTGGCGGTGAGCAGTTCTTC
len: 13; abundance: once; d_gene: TRBD1; v_gene: TRBV29-1; j_gene: TRBJ2-3; CDR3aa: CSVVTGGRDTQYF; CDR3nt: TGCAGCGTTGTTACAGGGGGTAGAGATACGCAGTATTTT
len: 11; abundance: NA; d_gene: NA; v_gene: TRBV5-6; j_gene: TRBJ2-1; CDR3aa: CASSANNGEVF; CDR3nt: TGTGCCAGCAGCGCAAACAACGGGGAAGTCTTC
len: 13; abundance: NA; d_gene: NA; v_gene: TRBV2; j_gene: TRBJ1-5; CDR3aa: CASSEDQGQPQHF; CDR3nt: TGTGCCAGCAGTGAAGATCAGGGGCAGCCCCAGCATTTT
len: 15; abundance: NA; d_gene: TRBD1; v_gene: TRBV28; j_gene: TRBJ1-3; CDR3aa: CASSSRGQGGNTIYF; CDR3nt: TGTGCCAGCAGTTCGAGGGGGCAGGGTGGAAACACCATATATTTT
len: 14; abundance: NA; d_gene: TRBD1; v_gene: TRBV5-4; j_gene: TRBJ1-2; CDR3aa: CASSLGQGARGYTF; CDR3nt: TGTGCCAGCAGCTTGGGACAGGGGGCCCGTGGCTACACCTTC
len: 14; abundance: NA; d_gene: TRBD1; v_gene: TRBV4-1; j_gene: TRBJ1-2; CDR3aa: CASSPGRQGSGYTF; CDR3nt: TGCGCCAGCAGCCCAGGGAGACAGGGGTCTGGCTACACCTTC
len: 18; abundance: NA; d_gene: NA; v_gene: TRBV5-1; j_gene: TRBJ2-7; CDR3aa: CASSQFAHGWERTYEQYF; CDR3nt: TGCGCCAGCAGCCAATTTGCCCATGGTTGGGAGCGGACCTACGAGCAGTACTTC
len: 14; abundance: NA; d_gene: NA; v_gene: TRBV5-6; j_gene: TRBJ1-2; CDR3aa: CASSMRAGGVGYTF; CDR3nt: TGTGCCAGCAGCATGAGGGCAGGAGGAGTTGGCTACACCTTC
len: 15; abundance: NA; d_gene: NA; v_gene: TRBV11-2; j_gene: TRBJ1-3; CDR3aa: CASSLTGYSGNTIYF; CDR3nt: TGTGCCAGCAGCCTCACCGGGTACTCTGGAAACACCATATATTTT
len: 13; abundance: NA; d_gene: TRBD2; v_gene: TRBV9; j_gene: TRBJ2-7; CDR3aa: CASRSAGGGEQYF; CDR3nt: TGTGCCAGCCGCTCAGCGGGAGGGGGCGAGCAGTACTTC
len: 15; abundance: NA; d_gene: NA; v_gene: TRBV11-2; j_gene: TRBJ2-1; CDR3aa: CASSLFGASYNEQFF; CDR3nt: TGTGCCAGCAGCTTATTTGGGGCCTCCTACAATGAGCAGTTCTTC
len: 15; abundance: once; d_gene: NA; v_gene: TRBV4-1; j_gene: TRBJ1-2; CDR3aa: CASSQGGRVGYGYTF; CDR3nt: TGCGCCAGCAGCCAAGGAGGGAGGGTTGGCTATGGCTACACCTTC
len: 15; abundance: NA; d_gene: TRBD1; v_gene: TRBV6-4; j_gene: TRBJ1-2; CDR3aa: CASSAVSGQNYGYTF; CDR3nt: TGTGCCAGCAGTGCAGTGTCGGGACAGAACTATGGCTACACCTTC
len: 14; abundance: NA; d_gene: NA; v_gene: TRBV5-1; j_gene: TRBJ2-1; CDR3aa: CASSLDRNYNEQFF; CDR3nt: TGCGCCAGCAGCTTGGACAGAAACTACAATGAGCAGTTCTTC
len: 16; abundance: NA; d_gene: NA; v_gene: TRBV9; j_gene: TRBJ2-5; CDR3aa: CASSVGPQGTGETQYF; CDR3nt: TGTGCCAGCAGCGTAGGCCCGCAGGGTACCGGAGAGACCCAGTACTTC
len: 11; abundance: NA; d_gene: TRBD1; v_gene: TRBV29-1; j_gene: TRBJ1-2; CDR3aa: CSVTTGESYTF; CDR3nt: TGCAGCGTCACGACAGGGGAGAGCTACACCTTC
len: 12; abundance: NA; d_gene: NA; v_gene: TRBV12-3/TRBV12-4; j_gene: TRBJ2-7; CDR3aa: CASGRQPYEQYF; CDR3nt: TGTGCCAGCGGGCGTCAACCCTACGAGCAGTACTTC
len: 16; abundance: NA; d_gene: TRBD2; v_gene: TRBV9; j_gene: TRBJ2-7; CDR3aa: CASSPSGTSSTYEQYF; CDR3nt: TGTGCCAGCAGCCCCTCGGGGACTAGCAGCACCTACGAGCAGTACTTC
len: 14; abundance: NA; d_gene: TRBD2; v_gene: TRBV3-1/TRBV3-2; j_gene: TRBJ2-7; CDR3aa: CASSQLAGVGEQYF; CDR3nt: TGTGCCAGCAGCCAACTAGCGGGAGTTGGCGAGCAGTACTTC
len: 17; abundance: NA; d_gene: TRBD2; v_gene: TRBV7-8; j_gene: TRBJ2-5; CDR3aa: CASSSGLAGDSLKTQYF; CDR3nt: TGTGCCAGCAGCTCGGGACTAGCGGGGGACTCTCTTAAGACCCAGTACTTC
len: 12; abundance: NA; d_gene: NA; v_gene: TRBV6-6; j_gene: TRBJ1-3; CDR3aa: CASRQGENTIYF; CDR3nt: TGTGCCAGCAGACAGGGAGAAAACACCATATATTTT
len: 15; abundance: NA; d_gene: NA; v_gene: TRBV6-5; j_gene: TRBJ2-1; CDR3aa: CASTLRVAAGNEQFF; CDR3nt: TGTGCCAGCACCCTTAGGGTAGCGGCGGGGAATGAGCAGTTCTTC
len: 14; abundance: NA; d_gene: NA; v_gene: TRBV9; j_gene: TRBJ1-1; CDR3aa: CASTKGVMNTEAFF; CDR3nt: TGTGCCAGTACTAAAGGGGTGATGAACACTGAAGCTTTCTTT
len: 15; abundance: NA; d_gene: NA; v_gene: TRBV15; j_gene: TRBJ2-1; CDR3aa: CATSSRAGTTAEQFF; CDR3nt: TGTGCCACCAGCAGTAGGGCGGGGACGACTGCTGAGCAGTTCTTC
len: 14; abundance: NA; d_gene: TRBD1; v_gene: TRBV10-3; j_gene: TRBJ1-1; CDR3aa: CAISRDRGNTEAFF; CDR3nt: TGTGCCATCAGTCGGGACAGGGGGAACACTGAAGCTTTCTTT
len: 17; abundance: NA; d_gene: TRBD2; v_gene: TRBV28; j_gene: TRBJ2-3; CDR3aa: CASSSLGLAGVTDTQYF; CDR3nt: TGTGCCAGCAGTTCACTCGGACTAGCGGGGGTCACAGATACGCAGTATTTT
len: 18; abundance: few; d_gene: NA; v_gene: TRBV3-1/TRBV3-2; j_gene: TRBJ1-1; CDR3aa: CASSQDRRKGGGTHEAFF; CDR3nt: TGTGCCAGCAGCCAAGATCGCAGGAAGGGCGGAGGTACTCACGAAGCTTTCTTT
len: 10; abundance: NA; d_gene: NA; v_gene: TRBV6-5; j_gene: TRBJ2-1; CDR3aa: CATGWNEQFF; CDR3nt: TGTGCCACCGGGTGGAATGAGCAGTTCTTC
len: 15; abundance: NA; d_gene: NA; v_gene: TRBV27; j_gene: TRBJ1-5; CDR3aa: CASSSLDSSNQPQHF; CDR3nt: TGTGCCAGCAGTTCCCTAGACAGTAGCAATCAGCCCCAGCATTTT